This is a list of T cell receptor beta chains from one sample in a study of CXCR3-negative and CXCR3-positive naive CD8 T cells. After re-calling the 5' RACE reads, TCRdb lists one entry per CDR3 protein, DNA absent. The sample totals about 5,500 distinct CDR3 sequences; its top ten clones hold about 2%. Sequencing was carried out using naive CXCR3- CD8+ T cells from blood. The receptors shown here come from a human donor in good health. Some clones in this sample may be carry-over from other donors' samples. Both conserved end residues are part of each CDR3. Rows may omit the clone size; those that give it use once, few, many or a size class.

clone_size | j_call | v_call | cdr3_aa
- | TRBJ2-1 | TRBV20-1 | CSARDPLAGHYNEQFF
- | TRBJ1-4 | TRBV20-1 | CSARDSGNPGEKLFF
- | TRBJ2-7 | TRBV4-3 | CASSQDWEGVYSGPSYEQYF
medium-sized | TRBJ1-2 | TRBV29-1 | CSGRDRAGYGYTF
- | TRBJ2-1 | TRBV6-1 | CASSDGLAANEQFF
medium-sized | TRBJ2-1 | TRBV20-1 | CSAREVLAGEWSYNEQFF
- | TRBJ2-7 | TRBV10-3 | CATGVSSESYEQYF
medium-sized | TRBJ1-2 | TRBV29-1 | CSVATGGNYGYTF
medium-sized | TRBJ2-1 | TRBV20-1 | CSAPLAGASLVHEQFF
- | TRBJ1-5 | TRBV2 | CASSDPDSLGGNQPQHF
- | TRBJ2-1 | TRBV29-1 | CSVFNRDTYNEQFF
- | TRBJ1-2 | TRBV27 | CASGKDRHGYTF
- | TRBJ1-2 | TRBV5-8 | CASSIDDGGTNYGYTF
- | TRBJ1-2 | TRBV29-1 | CSGGGVDYGYTF
- | TRBJ2-3 | TRBV21-1 | CASSFRDPTFSQSLTQYF
medium-sized | TRBJ2-3 | TRBV7-9 | CASSTGLAGDVVTDTQYF
- | TRBJ2-1 | TRBV29-1 | CSVEGLTNSYNEQFF
- | TRBJ2-7 | TRBV2 | CASSPGGLEQYF
- | TRBJ1-5 | TRBV7-7 | CASSLGADQPQHF
- | TRBJ1-1 | TRBV27 | CASSFGFNTEAFF
medium-sized | TRBJ2-3 | TRBV7-2 | CASSFTGGTDTQYF
- | TRBJ1-2 | TRBV7-2 | CASSLGDEEAF
medium-sized | TRBJ2-2 | TRBV6-6 | CASTNAKGTSWPGELFF
medium-sized | TRBJ2-1 | TRBV6-2/TRBV6-3 | CASSLSSADYHNEQFF
medium-sized | TRBJ2-7 | TRBV29-1 | CSFGDRGEQYF
- | TRBJ1-4 | TRBV5-1 | CASSLRSRGSEKLFF
medium-sized | TRBJ2-1 | TRBV2 | CASSDSRYNEQFF
medium-sized | TRBJ2-5 | TRBV5-5 | CASSPGQDHPPRETQYF